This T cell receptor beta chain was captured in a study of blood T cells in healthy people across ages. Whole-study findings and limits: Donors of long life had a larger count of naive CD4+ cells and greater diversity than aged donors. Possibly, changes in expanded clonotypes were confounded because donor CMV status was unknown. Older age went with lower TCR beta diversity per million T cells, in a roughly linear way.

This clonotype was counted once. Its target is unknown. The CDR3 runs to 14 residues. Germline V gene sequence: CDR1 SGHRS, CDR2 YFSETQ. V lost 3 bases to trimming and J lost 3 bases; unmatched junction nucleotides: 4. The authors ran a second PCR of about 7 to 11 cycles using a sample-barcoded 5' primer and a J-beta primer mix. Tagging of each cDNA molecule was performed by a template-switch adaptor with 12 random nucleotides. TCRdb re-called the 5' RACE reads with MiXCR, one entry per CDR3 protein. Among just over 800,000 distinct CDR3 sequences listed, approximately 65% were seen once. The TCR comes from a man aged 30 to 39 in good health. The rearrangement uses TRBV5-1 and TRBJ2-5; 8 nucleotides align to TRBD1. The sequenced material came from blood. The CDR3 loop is CASSSQGAKETQYF. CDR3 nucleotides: TGCGCCAGCAGCTCTCAGGGGGCTAAAGAGACCCAGTACTTC.